This passage covers 18 T cell receptor beta chains from one sample sequenced in a study of T cell responses to AZD1222 COVID-19 vaccine (dated by TCRdb to the early 2020s). The library was generated by the immunoSEQ multiplex PCR assay. The table was pulled from immuneACCESS by TCRdb, which kept in-frame rearrangements only. Such tables lose some clones; where checked, under half of the loss comes from unresolved V genes, and the rest has no known cause. This sample is represented by roughly 82,000 clones; 70% to 90% of them were singletons. About 13% of the sample lies in the top ten. This specimen's time point label, per the study, means: baseline before first vaccination. The sample here was peripheral blood, taken on day 0 of AZD1222 vaccination. All receptors derive from an adult in good health.

This chain connects TRBV19 to TRBJ1-4; the D gene is possibly TRBD1 (5 bases). V lost 5 bases, J lost 4 bases, and 14 bases lay in between. Germline lookup yields CDR1 LNHDA and CDR2 SQIVND (reference sequence). The CDR3 totals 15 residues. Here the CDR3 reads CASSGSGGDNEKLFF. DNA for the CDR3: TGTGCCAGTAGTGGGTCTGGAGGGGATAATGAAAAACTGTTTTTT.

This chain links TRBV19 with TRBJ1-5, with TRBD1 identical over 9 bases. Germline V gene data show CDR1 as LNHDA and CDR2 as SQIVND (reference sequence). This CDR3 region has 17 residues. Trimming cost V 1 base and J 1 base; bases outside gene matches: 5. CDR3 in amino acids: CASSIVRGQGSNQPQHF. In nucleotides, the CDR3 is TGTGCCAGTAGTATAGTTAGAGGACAGGGGAGCAATCAGCCCCAGCATTTT. The full variable domain, with the rest looked up from reference TRBV19 and TRBJ1-5, is DGGITQSPKYLFRKEGQNVTLSCEQNLNHDAMYWYRQDPGQGLRLIYYSQIVNDFQKGDIAEGYSVSREKKESFPLTVTSAQKNPTAFYLCASSIVRGQGSNQPQHFGDGTRLSIL.

The chain links TRBV19 to TRBJ1-4, with D possibly TRBD1 on 5 matching bases. Trimming took 5 bases from V and 8 from J, leaving 24 bases between them. CDR1 is LNHDA and CDR2 is SQIVND in the germline V gene (reference sequence). The CDR3 is made up of 17 amino acids. CDR3 amino acids: CASSARSMGPRREKLFF. The DNA of the CDR3 is TGTGCCAGTAGTGCCCGATCCATGGGACCCCGAAGAGAAAAACTGTTTTTT. Full variable domain (outside the CDR3, taken from reference TRBV19 and TRBJ1-4): DGGITQSPKYLFRKEGQNVTLSCEQNLNHDAMYWYRQDPGQGLRLIYYSQIVNDFQKGDIAEGYSVSREKKESFPLTVTSAQKNPTAFYLCASSARSMGPRREKLFFGSGTQLSVL.

This chain connects TRBV6-2 or TRBV6-3 to TRBJ1-1, with D perhaps TRBD1 (6 bases). Trimming removed 0 bases at V and 2 bases at J, with 7 bases between. CDR1 and CDR2 from the germline V gene are MNHEY and SVGEGT. The CDR3 is 14 residues long. Written as DNA, the CDR3 is TGTGCCAGCAGTTACTCAGGGGGAAACACTGAAGCTTTCTTT. It specifies CASSYSGGNTEAFF.

The chain couples TRBV5-1 to TRBJ2-7, with D unresolved. From germline, CDR1 is SGHRS and CDR2 YFSETQ. This CDR3 contains 14 residues. V lost 0 bases, J lost 6 bases, and 13 bases lay in between. The chain's CDR3 is CASSLGPTLSEQYF. The CDR3 DNA is TGCGCCAGCAGCTTGGGACCGACCCTCTCCGAGCAGTACTTC.

The genes are TRBV7-9 and TRBJ1-5; tentative D call: TRBD1 (6 bases). Germline-derived CDR1 and CDR2 are SEHNR and FQNEAQ (reference sequence). The V end was cut by 4 bases, the J end by 0 bases, with 16 bases between. This CDR3 has 17 residues. The CDR3 bases are TGTGCCAGCAGCTCTCTTCAGGGGCCCCTTAGCAATCAGCCCCAGCATTTT. Amino acid sequence: CASSSLQGPLSNQPQHF.

The chain has TRBV4-3 and TRBJ1-3, with 7 bases matching TRBD1. CDR3 size: 15 residues. The germline V gene has CDR1 LGHNA and CDR2 YSLEER. V was clipped by 4 bases and J by 0 bases; unmatched bases: 3. CDR3 DNA: TGCGCCAGCAGCCGGGACAGATACTCTGGAAACACCATATATTTT. Translated, it gives CASSRDRYSGNTIYF.

This clone showed up just once. The chain couples TRBV18 to TRBJ1-5; D is undetermined. The CDR3 runs 14 residues. From germline, CDR1 is KGHSH and CDR2 LQKENI. V lost 6 bases and J 2 bases, leaving 11 bases between the germline ends. The CDR3 nucleotides are TGTGCCAGCTCCGTAGTCGAACGCAATCAGCCCCAGCATTTT. Protein product: CASSVVERNQPQHF.

This CDR3 reads CASSEYAASTDTQYF. CDR3 sequence (DNA): TGTGCCAGCAGTGAATATGCAGCTAGCACAGATACGCAGTATTTT. This chain connects TRBV6-1 to TRBJ2-3; D is undetermined. The CDR3 contains 15 residues. V gave up 2 bases and J gave up 0 bases, with 9 bases separating them. CDR1 MNHNS and CDR2 SASEGT come from the germline V gene.

This chain uses TRBV5-8 with TRBJ1-3; TRBD1 matches 7 bases. Unmatched junction bases numbered 5, after V lost 4 bases and J lost 1 base. Germline values: CDR1 SGHTS, CDR2 YDEGEE. This CDR3 is 15 amino acids long. Written as DNA, the CDR3 is TGTGCCAGCAGCCGCGACAGGGCTTCTGGAAACACCATATATTTT. This translates into CASSRDRASGNTIYF.

DNA of the CDR3: TGTGCCAGCAGCCAAGCAGGGGTTTTGAATTCACCCCTCCACTTT. It yields the protein CASSQAGVLNSPLHF. J is TRBJ1-6 and V is TRBV3-1 (or the pseudogene TRBV3-2), with D perhaps TRBD1 (6 bases). V shed 1 base and J shed 7 bases, with 11 bases lying between them. This CDR3 has 15 amino acids. Germline V gene data show CDR1 as LGHDT and CDR2 as YNNKEL (reference sequence).

This chain links TRBV7-2 with TRBJ2-3, with a tentative D call TRBD1 (6 bases). The CDR3 runs to 14 residues. Germline CDR1 is SGHTA and CDR2 is FQGNSA. V lost 6 bases to trimming and J lost 2 bases, with 12 bases between them. The CDR3 DNA sequence: TGTGCCAGCAGGTCAGGACAGACCACAGATACGCAGTATTTT. It is translated as CASRSGQTTDTQYF.

V usage is TRBV2 and J usage is TRBJ1-2; TRBD1 agrees at 7 bases. The CDR3 is 16 residues long. CDR1 SNHLY and CDR2 FYNNEI come from the germline V gene. J was trimmed by 4 bases and V by 3 bases; bases with no gene match: 11. CDR3 nucleotides: TGTGCCAGCAGTGACCTTTACGACAGGGCCGGCTATGGCTACACCTTC. Encoded protein: CASSDLYDRAGYGYTF.

The chain employs TRBV6-6 and TRBJ1-1; maybe TRBD1 (6 bases). Germline CDR1 MNHNY, CDR2 SVGAGI (reference sequence). Trimming stripped 6 bases from V and 4 bases from J, with 15 bases between. The CDR3 spans 14 residues. The CDR3 DNA follows: TGTGCCAGCAGCTCCGGACAGTCGGGCACTGAAGCTTTCTTT. Translated: CASSSGQSGTEAFF.

The chain has TRBV7-2 and TRBJ2-7, with 10 nucleotides matching TRBD1. The length of the CDR3 is 14 residues. Germline V lookup: CDR1 SGHTA, CDR2 FQGNSA. V dropped 8 bases and J dropped 0; count of bases not matched to a gene: 4. In nucleotides, the CDR3 is TGTGCCAGCCAACGACAGGGGGCCTCCTACGAGCAGTACTTC. Translation: CASQRQGASYEQYF.

The rearrangement uses TRBV6-2 or TRBV6-3 and TRBJ2-5; perhaps TRBD2 as D (7 bases). The CDR3 runs to 15 residues. From germline, CDR1 is MNHEY and CDR2 SVGEGT. Trimming shortened V by 0 bases and J by 4 bases, and 12 bases separated the two germline ends. CDR3 in amino acids: CASSYSHAGAETQYF. CDR3 nucleotides: TGTGCCAGCAGTTACTCGCACGCGGGGGCAGAGACCCAGTACTTC.

The rearrangement links TRBV6-2 or TRBV6-3 to TRBJ2-5, with D tentatively TRBD1 or TRBD2 (6 bases each). Trimming removed 2 bases at V and 1 base at J, with 11 bases between. Germline lookup yields CDR1 MNHEY and CDR2 SVGEGT. This CDR3 is 15 amino acids long. In DNA form, the CDR3 reads TGTGCCAGCAGTTACGGGGGGACACTCCAAGAGACCCAGTACTTC. This encodes CASSYGGTLQETQYF.

The chain is built from TRBV10-3 and TRBJ2-1; D call uncertain. The CDR3 is made up of 14 amino acids. Per germline, CDR1 ENHRY and CDR2 SYGVKD. Trimming shortened V by 10 bases and J by 3 bases, and 16 bases separated the two germline ends. The CDR3 protein is CATQFSDLYNEQFF. The CDR3 nucleotides are TGTGCCACCCAGTTCTCGGACCTCTACAATGAGCAGTTCTTC.